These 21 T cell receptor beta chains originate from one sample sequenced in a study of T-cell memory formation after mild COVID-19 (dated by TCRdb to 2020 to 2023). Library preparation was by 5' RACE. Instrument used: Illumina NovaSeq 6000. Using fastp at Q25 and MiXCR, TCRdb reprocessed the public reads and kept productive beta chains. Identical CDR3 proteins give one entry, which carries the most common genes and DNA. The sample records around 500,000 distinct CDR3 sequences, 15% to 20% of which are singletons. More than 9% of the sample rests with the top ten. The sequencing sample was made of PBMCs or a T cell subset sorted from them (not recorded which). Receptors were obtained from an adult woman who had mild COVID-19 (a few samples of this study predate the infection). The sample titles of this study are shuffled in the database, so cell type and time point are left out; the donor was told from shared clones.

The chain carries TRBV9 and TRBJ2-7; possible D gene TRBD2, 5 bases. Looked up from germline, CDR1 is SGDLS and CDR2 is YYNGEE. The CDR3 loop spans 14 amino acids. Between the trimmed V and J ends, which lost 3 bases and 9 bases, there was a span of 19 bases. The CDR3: CASSGPTPGEGQYF. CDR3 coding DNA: TGTGCCAGCAGCGGGCCCACACCAGGCGAGGGGCAGTACTTC.

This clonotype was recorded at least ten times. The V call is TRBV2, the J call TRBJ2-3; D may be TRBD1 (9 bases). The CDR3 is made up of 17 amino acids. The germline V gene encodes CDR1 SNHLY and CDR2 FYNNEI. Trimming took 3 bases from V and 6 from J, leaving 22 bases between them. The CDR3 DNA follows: TGTGCCAGCAGTGAGGTAGCGGGACAGGGTGTCGGTGATACGCAGTATTTT. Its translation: CASSEVAGQGVGDTQYF.

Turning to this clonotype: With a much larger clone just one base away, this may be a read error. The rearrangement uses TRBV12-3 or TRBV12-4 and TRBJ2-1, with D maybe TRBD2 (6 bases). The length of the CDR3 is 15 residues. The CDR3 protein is CASSFVGSSYNEQLF. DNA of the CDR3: TGTGCCAGCAGTTTTGTCGGGAGTTCCTACAATGAGCAGCTCTTC.

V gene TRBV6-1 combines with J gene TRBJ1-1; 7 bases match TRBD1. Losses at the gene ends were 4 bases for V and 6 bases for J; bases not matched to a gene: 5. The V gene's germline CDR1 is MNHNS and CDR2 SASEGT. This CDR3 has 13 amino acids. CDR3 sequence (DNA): TGTGCCAGCAGTGTTAACAGGGGTCCTGAAGCTTTCTTT. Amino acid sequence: CASSVNRGPEAFF.

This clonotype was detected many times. CDR3 sequence (DNA): TGTGCCAGCAGCTTAGGCCCCCCGGGCTCTGGTACAGATACGCAGTATTTT. It encodes CASSLGPPGSGTDTQYF. The chain recombines TRBV7-3 with TRBJ2-3; D uncertain. CDR1 is SGHTA, CDR2 FQGTGA, per germline. The germline V and J ends were trimmed by 2 bases and 3 bases, with 18 bases remaining between them. This CDR3 spans 17 amino acids.

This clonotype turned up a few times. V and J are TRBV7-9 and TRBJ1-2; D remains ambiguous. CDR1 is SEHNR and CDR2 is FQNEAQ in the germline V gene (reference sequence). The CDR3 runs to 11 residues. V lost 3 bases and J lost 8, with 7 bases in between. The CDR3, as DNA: TGTGCCAGCAGCTTTCACGTCGGCTACACCTTC. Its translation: CASSFHVGYTF.

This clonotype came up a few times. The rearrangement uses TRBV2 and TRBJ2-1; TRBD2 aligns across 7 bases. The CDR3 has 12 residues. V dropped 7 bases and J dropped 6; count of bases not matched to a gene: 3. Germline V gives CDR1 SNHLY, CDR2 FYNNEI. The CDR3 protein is CASIGLVNEQFF. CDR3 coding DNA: TGTGCCAGCATCGGACTAGTCAATGAGCAGTTCTTC.

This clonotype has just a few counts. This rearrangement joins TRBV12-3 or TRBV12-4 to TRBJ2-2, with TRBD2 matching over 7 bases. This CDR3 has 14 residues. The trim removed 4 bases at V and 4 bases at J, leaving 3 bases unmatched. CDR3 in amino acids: CASSWEGTTGELFF. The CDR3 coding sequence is TGTGCCAGCAGTTGGGAGGGGACCACCGGGGAGCTGTTTTTT.

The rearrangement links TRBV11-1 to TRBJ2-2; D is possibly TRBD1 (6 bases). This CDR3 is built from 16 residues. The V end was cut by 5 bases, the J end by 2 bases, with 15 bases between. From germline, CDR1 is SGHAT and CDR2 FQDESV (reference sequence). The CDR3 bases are TGTGCCAGCAGCCAACGGACAGAGACAAACACCGGGGAGCTGTTTTTT. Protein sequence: CASSQRTETNTGELFF.

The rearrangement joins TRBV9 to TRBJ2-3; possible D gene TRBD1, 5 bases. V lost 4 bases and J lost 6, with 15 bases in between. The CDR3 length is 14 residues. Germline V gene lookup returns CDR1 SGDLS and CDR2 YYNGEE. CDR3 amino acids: CASSPRQFSDTQYF. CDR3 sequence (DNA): TGTGCCAGCAGCCCGAGACAGTTTTCGGATACGCAGTATTTT.

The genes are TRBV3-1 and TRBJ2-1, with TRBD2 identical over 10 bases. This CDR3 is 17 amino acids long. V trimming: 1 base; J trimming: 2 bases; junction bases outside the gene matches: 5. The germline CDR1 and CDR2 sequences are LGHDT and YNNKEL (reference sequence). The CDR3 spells CASSQVGLAPPYNEQFF. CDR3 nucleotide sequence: TGTGCCAGCAGCCAAGTGGGACTAGCGCCTCCCTACAATGAGCAGTTCTTC.

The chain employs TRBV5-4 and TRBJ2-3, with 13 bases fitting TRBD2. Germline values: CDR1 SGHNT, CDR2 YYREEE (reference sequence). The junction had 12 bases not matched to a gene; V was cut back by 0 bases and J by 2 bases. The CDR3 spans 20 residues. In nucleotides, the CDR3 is TGTGCCAGCAGCTTGGCCTCGGAAGTGGGACTAGCGGGACTCACAGATACGCAGTATTTT. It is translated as CASSLASEVGLAGLTDTQYF. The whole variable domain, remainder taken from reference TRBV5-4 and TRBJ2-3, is ETGVTQSPTHLIKTRGQQVTLRCSSQSGHNTVSWYQQALGQGPQFIFQYYREEENGRGNFPPRFSGLQFPNYSSELNVNALELDDSALYLCASSLASEVGLAGLTDTQYFGPGTRLTVL.

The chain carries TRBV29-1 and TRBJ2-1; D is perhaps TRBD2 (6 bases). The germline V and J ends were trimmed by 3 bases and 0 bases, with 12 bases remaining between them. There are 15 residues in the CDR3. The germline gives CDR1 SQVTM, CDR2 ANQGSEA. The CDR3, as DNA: TGCAGCGTTGACGGGACTCAAGACTCCTACAATGAGCAGTTCTTC. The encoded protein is CSVDGTQDSYNEQFF.

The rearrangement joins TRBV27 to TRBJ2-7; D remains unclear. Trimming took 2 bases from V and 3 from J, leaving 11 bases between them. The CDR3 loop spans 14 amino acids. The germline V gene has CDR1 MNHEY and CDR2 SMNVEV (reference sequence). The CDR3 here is CASSLQGLYYEQYF. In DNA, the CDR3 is TGTGCCAGCAGTTTACAAGGGTTATACTACGAGCAGTACTTC.

For the CDR3, the DNA is TGTGCCAGCAGTACCCCTGGGGGTCTCCCATCTGGGGCCAACGTCCTGACTTTC. Its translation is CASSTPGGLPSGANVLTF. The V gene is TRBV25-1, the J gene TRBJ2-6; D tentatively fits TRBD1 or TRBD2 (5 bases each). Germline assignment: CDR1 MGHDK and CDR2 SYGVNS. This CDR3 contains 18 residues. The germline V and J ends were trimmed by 5 bases and 1 base, with 18 bases remaining between them.

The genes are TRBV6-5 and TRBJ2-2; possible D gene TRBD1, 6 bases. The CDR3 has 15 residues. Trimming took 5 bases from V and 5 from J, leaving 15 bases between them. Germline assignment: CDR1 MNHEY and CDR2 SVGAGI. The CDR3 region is CASSKTGTITGELFF. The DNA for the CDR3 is TGTGCCAGCAGTAAGACCGGGACAATAACCGGGGAGCTGTTTTTT.

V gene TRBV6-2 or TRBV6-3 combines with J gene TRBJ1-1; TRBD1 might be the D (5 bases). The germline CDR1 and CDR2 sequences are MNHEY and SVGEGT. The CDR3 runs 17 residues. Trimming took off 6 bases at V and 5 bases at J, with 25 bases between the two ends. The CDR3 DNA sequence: TGTGCCAGCAGCTCGGGGGTCAGCCCTTGGCGAAGGACTGAAGCTTTCTTT. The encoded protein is CASSSGVSPWRRTEAFF.

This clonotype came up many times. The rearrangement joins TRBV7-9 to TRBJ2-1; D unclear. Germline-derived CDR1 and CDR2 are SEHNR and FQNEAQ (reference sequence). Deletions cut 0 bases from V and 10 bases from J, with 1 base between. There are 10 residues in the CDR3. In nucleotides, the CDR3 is TGTGCCAGCAGCTTAGCAGAGCAGTTCTTC. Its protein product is CASSLAEQFF.

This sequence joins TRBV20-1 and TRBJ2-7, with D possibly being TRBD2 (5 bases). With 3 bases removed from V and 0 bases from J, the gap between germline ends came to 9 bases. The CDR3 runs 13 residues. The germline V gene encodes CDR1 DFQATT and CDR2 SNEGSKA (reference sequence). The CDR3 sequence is CSASGVSSYEQYF. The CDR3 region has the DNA TGCAGTGCTAGCGGGGTGAGCTCCTACGAGCAGTACTTC.

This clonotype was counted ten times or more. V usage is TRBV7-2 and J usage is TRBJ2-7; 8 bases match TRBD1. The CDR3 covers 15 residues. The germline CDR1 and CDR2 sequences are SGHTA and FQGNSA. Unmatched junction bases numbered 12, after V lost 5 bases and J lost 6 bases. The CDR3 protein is CASSTPQGVGGEQYF. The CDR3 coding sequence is TGTGCCAGCAGCACACCACAGGGGGTTGGGGGCGAGCAGTACTTC.

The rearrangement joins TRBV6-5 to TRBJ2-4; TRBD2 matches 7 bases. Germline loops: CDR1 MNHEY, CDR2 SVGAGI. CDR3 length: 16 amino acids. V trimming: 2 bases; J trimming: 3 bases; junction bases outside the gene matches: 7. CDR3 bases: TGTGCCAGCAGTTACGGGAGGGATGGGGGCAAAAACATTCAGTACTTC. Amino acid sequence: CASSYGRDGGKNIQYF.